This T cell receptor (beta chain) was obtained from a study of pediatric ulcerative colitis. V was trimmed by 5 bases and J by 6 bases, leaving 8 bases between them. This CDR3 has 11 residues. The germline gives CDR1 SGHRS, CDR2 YFSETQ. Here immunoSEQ multiplex PCR was the method, and the copy in TCRdb shows in-frame clones only, minus some. Here the sample spans 30,000 to 35,000 clones, about 81% being singletons. The rectum was sampled with one to two pinch biopsies at colonoscopy. The sequenced sample consisted of gut tissue. The chain has TRBV5-1 and TRBJ1-1; D unclear. The clonotype originates from a boy aged 5 to 17 with mild ulcerative colitis. CDR3 DNA sequence: TGCGCCAGCAGAAGTGGCTCTGAAGCTTTCTTT. Residues: CASRSGSEAFF.